This entry lists 21 T cell receptor beta chains sequenced from one sample in a study of identical twins. TCRdb itself ran the 5' RACE reads through MiXCR, one entry per CDR3 protein. The profile shows fewer than 550,000 distinct CDR3 sequences, 14% of them singletons. The data were also submitted as part of a second study, on yellow fever vaccine responses in identical twins.

Specimen: CD4+ T cells sorted from blood. These receptors were collected from a woman between 18 and 29 years old in good health.

This clonotype was recorded a few times. This rearrangement joins TRBV24-1 to TRBJ2-3, with D possibly TRBD1 on 5 matching bases. Germline lookup yields CDR1 KGHDR and CDR2 SFDVKD. Trimming shortened V by 2 bases and J by 0 bases, and 20 bases separated the two germline ends. This CDR3 has 19 amino acids. In DNA form, the CDR3 reads TGTGCCACCAGTGATTCTCCATGGGTGGCAGGGCTAAGCACAGATACGCAGTATTTT. Translation gives CATSDSPWVAGLSTDTQYF.

The chain is built from TRBV12-5 and TRBJ2-1; 7 bases fit TRBD1. The CDR3 runs to 16 residues. The germline V gene has CDR1 LGHNT and CDR2 FRNRAP. The V segment lost 0 bases and the J segment 7 bases; nucleotides outside the gene matches: 9. This chain's CDR3 is CASGLVVGTAKNEQFF. The CDR3 region has the DNA TGTGCTAGTGGTTTGGTAGTGGGGACAGCTAAGAATGAGCAGTTCTTC.

The CDR3 sequence is CASRPLAGGITDTQYF. CDR3 sequence (DNA): TGTGCCAGCAGACCCCTAGCGGGAGGGATCACAGATACGCAGTATTTT. The gene calls are TRBV12-3 or TRBV12-4 and TRBJ2-3; 12 bases line up with TRBD2. The CDR3 length is 16 residues. V shed 6 bases and J 2 bases; nucleotides not matched to a gene: 6.

This clonotype was seen only a few times. The V and J genes are TRBV24-1 and TRBJ2-1; the D gene is possibly TRBD1 (6 bases). The CDR3 covers 15 residues. V was clipped by 3 bases and J by 5 bases, with 13 bases between them. The germline CDR1 and CDR2 sequences are KGHDR and SFDVKD. In DNA, the CDR3 is TGTGCCACCAGTGATCTGGGGACAATGAACAATGAGCAGTTCTTC. Translated, it gives CATSDLGTMNNEQFF.

This clonotype occurred a few times. This chain uses TRBV20-1 with TRBJ2-6; no firm D call. The CDR3 spans 13 residues. CDR1 is DFQATT and CDR2 is SNEGSKA in the germline V gene (reference sequence). Trimming took off 6 bases at V and 4 bases at J, with 10 bases between the two ends. The CDR3 region is CSALQSGANVLTF. In DNA, the CDR3 is TGCAGTGCCTTACAGTCAGGGGCCAACGTCCTGACTTTC.

CDR3 loop: CSAKDRVHSNTGELFF. The CDR3 DNA sequence: TGCAGTGCCAAGGACAGGGTCCACTCGAACACCGGGGAGCTGTTTTTT. The chain links TRBV20-1 to TRBJ2-2; TRBD1 agrees at 8 bases. In germline, CDR1 is DFQATT, CDR2 SNEGSKA (reference sequence). The CDR3 runs to 16 residues. Losses at the gene ends were 6 bases for V and 0 bases for J; bases not matched to a gene: 9.

This clonotype was observed a handful of times. DNA of the CDR3: TGTGCCAGCAGTTTGGCGGGCCAGGGTGGGCAGTATTTT. Residues: CASSLAGQGGQYF. The V call is TRBV28, the J call TRBJ2-3; either TRBD1 or TRBD2 may supply D (5 bases each). This CDR3 comprises 13 residues. In germline, CDR1 is MDHEN, CDR2 SYDVKM. V gave up 3 bases and J gave up 11 bases, with 15 bases separating them. Full variable domain (outside the CDR3, taken from reference TRBV28 and TRBJ2-3): DVKVTQSSRYLVKRTGEKVFLECVQDMDHENMFWYRQDPGLGLRLIYFSYDVKMKEKGDIPEGYSVSREKKERFSLILESASTNQTSMYLCASSLAGQGGQYFGPGTRLTVL.

The chain employs TRBV6-2 or TRBV6-3 and TRBJ2-1, with TRBD2 matching over 9 bases. In germline, CDR1 is MNHEY, CDR2 SVGEGT. The CDR3 length is 16 residues. The trim removed 2 bases at V and 6 bases at J, leaving 8 bases unmatched. The CDR3 loop is CASSYGSGSYINEQFF. The CDR3 DNA follows: TGTGCCAGCAGTTACGGTAGCGGGAGTTATATCAATGAGCAGTTCTTC.

CDR3 bases: TGCAGTGCTAGACAGAACCCCCCTACGTTCGAGCAGTACTTC. This gives the protein CSARQNPPTFEQYF. The rearrangement uses TRBV20-1 and TRBJ2-7; D is unresolved. Between the trimmed V and J ends, which lost 2 bases and 6 bases, there was a span of 17 bases. From germline, CDR1 is DFQATT and CDR2 SNEGSKA (reference sequence). The CDR3 is made up of 14 amino acids.

This clonotype was detected many times. The genes are TRBV20-1 and TRBJ2-3; D remains ambiguous. CDR3 size: 12 residues. V lost 1 base, J lost 4 bases, and 6 bases lay in between. CDR1 DFQATT and CDR2 SNEGSKA come from the germline V gene (reference sequence). The CDR3 loop reads CSARGVADTQYF. CDR3 nucleotides: TGCAGTGCTAGAGGTGTTGCAGATACGCAGTATTTT.

This clonotype was counted between two and nine times. This chain uses TRBV9 with TRBJ2-2; D not certain. The CDR3 consists of 14 residues. Trimming pared 1 base from V and 1 base from J, leaving 5 bases between. Germline values: CDR1 SGDLS, CDR2 YYNGEE. The CDR3 loop is CASSVSVNTGELFF. The CDR3 DNA reads as TGTGCCAGCAGCGTAAGCGTGAACACCGGGGAGCTGTTTTTT.

This clonotype was picked up many times. The chain couples TRBV5-1 to TRBJ2-7, with a possible D match to TRBD1 (5 bases). Per the germline V gene, CDR1 is SGHRS and CDR2 is YFSETQ. CDR3 length: 15 residues. The V gene lost 4 bases and the J gene lost 2 bases, with 16 bases spanning the gap. CDR3 coding DNA: TGCGCCAGCAGCCGCGACAGCCCCGGTGCCTACGAGCAGTACTTC. As protein: CASSRDSPGAYEQYF.

The rearrangement links TRBV7-2 to TRBJ2-1, with D uncertain. Germline loops: CDR1 SGHTA, CDR2 FQGNSA. The CDR3 runs to 12 residues. Trimming removed 5 bases at V and 8 bases at J, with 10 bases between. The CDR3 loop is CASSLIGHEQFF. DNA for the CDR3: TGTGCCAGCAGCCTAATCGGTCATGAGCAGTTCTTC.

V and J are TRBV6-2 or TRBV6-3 and TRBJ2-5, with 9 bases lining up with TRBD2. This CDR3 has 18 amino acids. Per germline, CDR1 MNHEY and CDR2 SVGEGT. The V segment lost 5 bases and the J segment 5 bases; nucleotides outside the gene matches: 18. The CDR3 sequence: CASSGFSTRAGGYETQYF. The DNA for the CDR3 is TGTGCCAGCAGTGGATTCTCTACCAGAGCGGGAGGTTACGAGACCCAGTACTTC.

This clonotype came up a few times. The chain carries TRBV29-1 and TRBJ1-3; D unclear. Trimming took 4 bases from V and 0 from J, leaving 10 bases between them. From germline, CDR1 is SQVTM and CDR2 ANQGSEA. The CDR3 spans 14 residues. The CDR3 loop is CSVGGRNSGNTIYF. CDR3 nucleotides: TGCAGCGTTGGTGGCAGGAACTCTGGAAACACCATATATTTT.

This chain uses TRBV27 with TRBJ1-4, with 8 nucleotides matching TRBD1. This CDR3 has 14 residues. V was clipped by 6 bases and J by 7 bases; unmatched bases: 7. Per the germline V gene, CDR1 is MNHEY and CDR2 is SMNVEV (reference sequence). CDR3 in amino acids: CASRPTGVLEKLFF. The CDR3 coding sequence is TGTGCCAGCAGGCCGACAGGGGTCCTTGAAAAACTGTTTTTT.

This clonotype was observed a handful of times. The V and J genes are TRBV5-6 and TRBJ2-3, with 10 bases identical to TRBD1. From germline, CDR1 is SGHDT and CDR2 YYEEEE. The V and J ends lost 2 bases and 4 bases, in that order; junction bases with no gene match: 7. This CDR3 has 16 amino acids. CDR3 coding DNA: TGTGCCAGCAGCTTACTACAAGGGACAGGGGCAGATACGCAGTATTTT. Translating gives CASSLLQGTGADTQYF.

This clonotype was counted many times. This chain uses TRBV15 with TRBJ2-7; 10 nucleotides agree with TRBD2. V shed 0 bases and J 4 bases; nucleotides not matched to a gene: 6. CDR3 length equals 16 residues. Germline CDR1 LNHNV, CDR2 YYDKDF (reference sequence). The CDR3 nucleotides are TGTGCCACCAGCAGAGATCTCCTAGCGGGGGATTACGAGCAGTACTTC. Translated: CATSRDLLAGDYEQYF.

This clonotype was seen only once. The rearrangement links TRBV19 to TRBJ2-7, with 8 bases identical to TRBD1. The trim removed 5 bases at V and 6 bases at J, leaving 9 bases unmatched. This CDR3 comprises 14 residues. Germline CDR1 and CDR2: LNHDA and SQIVND (reference sequence). The CDR3 DNA reads as TGTGCCAGTAGTCCCGGGACAGGTTTTCTCGAGCAGTACTTC. Translation: CASSPGTGFLEQYF.

V usage is TRBV18 and J usage is TRBJ2-7; D is perhaps TRBD1 (6 bases). The CDR3 has 15 amino acids. V was pared by 1 base and J by 4 bases, with 14 bases between. Germline V gene data show CDR1 as KGHSH and CDR2 as LQKENI. The DNA for the CDR3 is TGTGCCAGCTCACCACAACAGGGCTCAGGGTACGAGCAGTACTTC. This codes for CASSPQQGSGYEQYF.

This chain links TRBV5-1 with TRBJ2-2; tentatively, D is TRBD1 (6 bases). CDR1 and CDR2 (germline): SGHRS, YFSETQ. The CDR3 consists of 16 residues. V was trimmed by 1 base and J by 7 bases, leaving 17 bases between them. CDR3 amino acids: CASSLQLRTVHGELFF. CDR3 DNA sequence: TGCGCCAGCAGCTTGCAACTCAGGACAGTCCACGGGGAGCTGTTTTTT.